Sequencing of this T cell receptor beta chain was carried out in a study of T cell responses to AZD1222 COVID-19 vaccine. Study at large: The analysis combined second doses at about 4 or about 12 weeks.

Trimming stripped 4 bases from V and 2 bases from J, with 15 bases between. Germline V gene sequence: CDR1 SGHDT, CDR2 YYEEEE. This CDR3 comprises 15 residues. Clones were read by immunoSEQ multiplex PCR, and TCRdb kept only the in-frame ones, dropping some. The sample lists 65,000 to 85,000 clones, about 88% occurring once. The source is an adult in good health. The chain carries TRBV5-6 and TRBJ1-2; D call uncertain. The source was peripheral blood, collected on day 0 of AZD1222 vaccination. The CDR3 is CASSTTGSRNYGYTF. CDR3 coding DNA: TGTGCCAGCAGCACTACCGGCAGTCGGAACTATGGCTACACCTTC.